Listed here is a single TCR beta chain. Its matching antigen is unknown. Researchers reported that TCR beta cDNA libraries carried unique molecular identifiers. Roughly 500,000 cDNA molecules came from around 1 to 9.1 million T cells. TCRdb used MiXCR to reprocess the PCR reads, holding one entry per CDR3 protein. The sample has roughly 650,000 distinct CDR3 sequences, approximately 59% seen once. This record comes from a study of post-analysis software for immune sequencing data. Across the whole study: Recorded disease courses covered relapsing-remitting, secondary progressive and progressive-relapsing multiple sclerosis. Some patients had no subtype annotation.

Study-level points and caveats: Under the F measure, samples that were prepared in one batch clustered strongly together. The normalized Chao1 diversity of multiple sclerosis patients was significantly lower than that of controls.

The sequenced material came from blood. This TCR came from a girl under 10 years old with multiple sclerosis.

For the CDR3, the DNA is TGTGCCAGCAGTGACCGTAGGGGGCGCGACGCAAACACTGAAGCTTTCTTT. Translation: CASSDRRGRDANTEAFF. The rearrangement uses TRBV25-1 and TRBJ1-1, with 7 bases aligning to TRBD1. The germline gives CDR1 MGHDK, CDR2 SYGVNS. The CDR3 runs to 17 residues. V trimming: 3 bases; J trimming: 2 bases; junction bases outside the gene matches: 12.